The 30 T cell receptor beta chains listed next were all sequenced from one sample in a study of OX40 agonist ivuxolimab in advanced cancers. TCRdb's table, derived via immunoSEQ multiplex PCR, lists solely in-frame clones and lacks some. The sample records tens of thousands of clones, 80% to 90% being singletons. Here the sequenced sample was CD4+ or CD8+ T cells sorted from blood, taken in a trial of the OX40 agonist ivuxolimab. Every receptor here comes from an adult with an advanced solid tumor such as melanoma, head and neck, liver or kidney cancer.

The chain joins TRBV13 to TRBJ2-7; 11 bases are shared with TRBD1. J was trimmed by 5 bases and V by 1 base; bases with no gene match: 10. Germline CDR1 and CDR2: PRHDT and FYEKMQ (reference sequence). The CDR3 contains 17 residues. The CDR3 loop reads CASSLEGQGVSQDEQYF. Here the CDR3 DNA reads TGTGCCAGCAGCTTAGAGGGACAGGGGGTCTCACAAGACGAGCAGTACTTC.

The V call is TRBV7-2, the J call TRBJ2-7; 12 nucleotides line up with TRBD2. The CDR3 spans 15 residues. V was clipped by 4 bases and J by 3 bases; unmatched bases: 4. From germline, CDR1 is SGHTA and CDR2 FQGNSA. CDR3 loop: CASSSLAGGYYEQYF. The CDR3 coding sequence is TGTGCCAGCAGCTCTCTAGCGGGGGGGTACTACGAGCAGTACTTC.

V is TRBV18 and J is TRBJ2-3; a weak D match, TRBD1 (5 bases). Germline CDR1 is KGHSH and CDR2 is LQKENI. This CDR3 spans 19 amino acids. V was cut by 3 bases and J by 2 bases, with 24 bases left in between. The DNA of the CDR3 is TGTGCCAGCTCACCTCCTTCAATTGACAGTTTTTCCACCACAGATACGCAGTATTTT. The encoded protein is CASSPPSIDSFSTTDTQYF.

The chain links TRBV18 to TRBJ2-5; D is undetermined. The length of the CDR3 is 16 residues. Deletions cut 0 bases from V and 2 bases from J, with 13 bases between. Germline V gene data show CDR1 as KGHSH and CDR2 as LQKENI. The CDR3 nucleotides read TGTGCCAGCTCACCACCGGGCAGGAGCGTACAAGAGACCCAGTACTTC. This gives the protein CASSPPGRSVQETQYF. The complete variable domain, with remaining parts taken from reference TRBV18 and TRBJ2-5, reads NAGVMQNPRHLVRRRGQEARLRCSPMKGHSHVYWYRQLPEEGLKFMVYLQKENIIDESGMPKERFSAEFPKEGPSILRIQQVVRGDSAAYFCASSPPGRSVQETQYFGPGTRLLVL.

CDR3 sequence (DNA): TGTGCCAGCAGAATCCGGGTGACTAGCGGGGGTTTAAATACGCAGTATTTT. Its translation is CASRIRVTSGGLNTQYF. V is TRBV5-6 and J is TRBJ2-3, with 12 positions matching TRBD2. CDR3 size: 17 residues. The ends lost 5 bases at V and 7 bases at J; junction bases unmatched: 14. CDR1 and CDR2 (germline): SGHDT, YYEEEE.

The gene calls are TRBV6-5 and TRBJ2-7; the D gene could be TRBD1 or TRBD2 (5 bases each). Trimming took 9 bases from V and 6 from J, leaving 15 bases between them. This CDR3 has 12 residues. CDR1 and CDR2 (germline): MNHEY, SVGAGI. CDR3 nucleotides: TGTGCCAGTAAAGAGGGGTCAGGCGAGCAGTACTTC. This codes for CASKEGSGEQYF.

The J gene is TRBJ2-7, the V gene TRBV5-1, with D possibly TRBD1 on 6 matching bases. There are 14 residues in the CDR3. V lost 6 bases to trimming and J lost 2 bases, with 15 bases between them. CDR1 is SGHRS and CDR2 is YFSETQ in the germline V gene. CDR3: CASTRGETPYEQYF. The CDR3 region has the DNA TGCGCCAGCACCAGGGGCGAAACGCCCTACGAGCAGTACTTC.

The J gene is TRBJ2-1, the V gene TRBV14, with 10 bases lining up with TRBD2. This CDR3 is built from 17 residues. After removal of 0 bases from V and 7 bases from J, the junction contained 9 bases not matched to a gene. Germline assignment: CDR1 SGHDN and CDR2 FVKESK. The CDR3 sequence is CASSQETSGGARNEQFF. Here the CDR3 DNA reads TGTGCCAGCAGCCAAGAGACAAGCGGGGGGGCCAGAAATGAGCAGTTCTTC. Full variable domain (outside the CDR3, taken from reference TRBV14 and TRBJ2-1): EAGVTQFPSHSVIEKGQTVTLRCDPISGHDNLYWYRRVMGKEIKFLLHFVKESKQDESGMPNNRFLAERTGGTYSTLKVQPAELEDSGVYFCASSQETSGGARNEQFFGPGTRLTVL.

This clone was recorded a few times. The chain joins TRBV5-8 to TRBJ1-6; TRBD1 matches at 7 bases. CDR1 and CDR2 (germline): SGHTS, YDEGEE. With V trimmed by 4 bases and J by 6 bases, 4 bases remained unmatched. The CDR3 has 14 residues. The CDR3 here is CASSPQGGNSPLHF. The CDR3, as DNA: TGTGCCAGCAGCCCCCAGGGGGGTAATTCACCCCTCCACTTT.

The V gene is TRBV5-4, the J gene TRBJ2-3; D tentatively fits TRBD1 or TRBD2 (7 bases each). Germline V gives CDR1 SGHNT, CDR2 YYREEE (reference sequence). V lost 5 bases and J lost 6, with 22 bases in between. This CDR3 region has 16 residues. The CDR3 region is CASRDRYGGRGDTQYF. The CDR3 region has the DNA TGTGCCAGCAGGGACAGGTACGGGGGGCGAGGGGATACGCAGTATTTT.

This chain uses TRBV6-5 with TRBJ2-3, with 8 bases identical to TRBD2. V shed 1 base and J 2 bases; nucleotides not matched to a gene: 5. The length of the CDR3 is 16 residues. CDR1 and CDR2 from the germline V gene are MNHEY and SVGAGI. This CDR3 is CASSYWGGGNTDTQYF. As DNA, the CDR3 is TGTGCCAGCAGTTACTGGGGCGGGGGGAACACAGATACGCAGTATTTT.

This chain joins TRBV11-1 and TRBJ1-1; D might be TRBD1 (5 bases). The CDR3 sequence is 14 residues long. Germline V gene sequence: CDR1 SGHAT, CDR2 FQDESV (reference sequence). V dropped 6 bases and J dropped 10 bases, with 21 bases sitting between them. The CDR3 protein is CASRSAGSVSGAFF. CDR3 DNA sequence: TGTGCCAGCAGATCCGCAGGGTCAGTCAGTGGAGCTTTCTTT.

J is TRBJ2-3 and V is TRBV5-1; D uncertain. V gave up 6 bases and J gave up 4 bases, with 6 bases separating them. Germline values: CDR1 SGHRS, CDR2 YFSETQ. CDR3 length equals 11 residues. The CDR3 loop reads CASTFSDTQYF. Written as DNA, the CDR3 is TGCGCCAGCACGTTTTCAGATACGCAGTATTTT.

This clone was counted a single time. CDR3: CASSPQGKANYGYTF. The DNA of the CDR3 is TGTGCCAGTAGTCCTCAGGGAAAAGCTAACTATGGCTACACCTTC. This chain joins TRBV19 and TRBJ1-2; D might be TRBD1 (5 bases). V was cut by 5 bases and J by 0 bases, with 13 bases left in between. Looked up from germline, CDR1 is LNHDA and CDR2 is SQIVND (reference sequence). The CDR3 totals 15 residues.

The rearrangement uses TRBV7-8 and TRBJ1-3, with D possibly matching TRBD1 (6 bases). V was clipped by 7 bases and J by 2 bases, with 12 bases between them. CDR3 length: 14 amino acids. CDR1 is SGHVS and CDR2 is FQNEAQ in the germline V gene. The CDR3 loop reads CASNIQGAGNTIYF. The CDR3 coding sequence is TGTGCCAGCAATATACAGGGCGCTGGAAACACCATATATTTT. Full variable domain (rest looked up from reference TRBV7-8 and TRBJ1-3): GAGVSQSPRYKVAKRGQDVALRCDPISGHVSLFWYQQALGQGPEFLTYFQNEAQLDKSGLPSDRFFAERPEGSVSTLKIQRTQQEDSAVYLCASNIQGAGNTIYFGEGSWLTVV.

This chain links TRBV4-1 with TRBJ1-1; D possibly corresponds to TRBD1 (5 bases). Per the germline V gene, CDR1 is MGHRA and CDR2 is YSYEKL. The CDR3 runs 14 residues. V was cut by 3 bases and J by 5 bases, with 13 bases left in between. The CDR3: CASSHRDDGTEAFF. DNA of the CDR3: TGCGCCAGCAGCCACAGGGACGACGGGACTGAAGCTTTCTTT.

The chain has TRBV19 and TRBJ1-5; D remains ambiguous. The V and J ends lost 4 bases and 2 bases respectively, with 12 bases between them. The CDR3 is made up of 15 amino acids. Germline V gives CDR1 LNHDA, CDR2 SQIVND (reference sequence). This chain's CDR3 is CASSNSLAGNQPQHF. The DNA of the CDR3 is TGTGCCAGTAGTAACAGTTTGGCGGGCAATCAGCCCCAGCATTTT. Together with reference TRBV19 and TRBJ1-5, the CDR3 gives the full variable domain: DGGITQSPKYLFRKEGQNVTLSCEQNLNHDAMYWYRQDPGQGLRLIYYSQIVNDFQKGDIAEGYSVSREKKESFPLTVTSAQKNPTAFYLCASSNSLAGNQPQHFGDGTRLSIL.

This clone was seen a single time. This chain uses TRBV15 with TRBJ1-1; 8 bases match TRBD1. CDR1 and CDR2 (germline): LNHNV, YYDKDF (reference sequence). This CDR3 region has 18 residues. V dropped 0 bases and J dropped 3; count of bases not matched to a gene: 12. Here the CDR3 reads CATSREYGTGLIDTEAFF. Written as DNA, the CDR3 is TGTGCCACCAGCAGAGAGTACGGGACAGGACTTATTGACACTGAAGCTTTCTTT.

The chain recombines TRBV5-1 with TRBJ1-5, with 7 bases lining up with TRBD1. The germline CDR1 and CDR2 sequences are SGHRS and YFSETQ. This CDR3 is built from 15 residues. Trimming removed 0 bases from V and 3 bases from J; junction bases left unmatched: 3. The CDR3 DNA follows: TGCGCCAGCAGCTTGGCAGGGGGAGTCAATCAGCCCCAGCATTTT. This codes for CASSLAGGVNQPQHF.

The CDR3 here is CSVEGQEVVVGGYTF. The CDR3, as DNA: TGCAGCGTTGAAGGACAGGAGGTGGTCGTTGGCGGCTACACCTTC. The chain uses TRBV29-1 and TRBJ1-2; D is perhaps TRBD1 (6 bases). Germline CDR1 SQVTM, CDR2 ANQGSEA. Trimming removed 1 base at V and 8 bases at J, with 20 bases between. The CDR3 consists of 15 residues.

The chain recombines TRBV5-1 with TRBJ2-1, with D unresolved. The CDR3 consists of 12 residues. V was cut by 2 bases and J by 10 bases, with 10 bases left in between. CDR1 and CDR2 from the germline V gene are SGHRS and YFSETQ. As DNA, the CDR3 is TGCGCCAGCAGCTTTTCCGGTCCCGAGCAGTTCTTC. Its protein is CASSFSGPEQFF.

V is TRBV9 and J is TRBJ2-5; 8 bases fit TRBD2. Losses at the gene ends were 2 bases for V and 2 bases for J; bases not matched to a gene: 2. The length of the CDR3 is 14 residues. Germline-derived CDR1 and CDR2 are SGDLS and YYNGEE. The CDR3 region is CASSVSSGQETQYF. The CDR3 nucleotides are TGTGCCAGCAGCGTGTCTAGCGGGCAAGAGACCCAGTACTTC. Complete variable domain (other parts from reference TRBV9 and TRBJ2-5): DSGVTQTPKHLITATGQRVTLRCSPRSGDLSVYWYQQSLDQGLQFLIQYYNGEERAKGNILERFSAQQFPDLHSELNLSSLELGDSALYFCASSVSSGQETQYFGPGTRLLVL.

This chain joins TRBV11-2 and TRBJ2-7, with D unclear. CDR1 SGHAT and CDR2 FQNNGV come from the germline V gene. Trimming removed 0 bases at V and 1 base at J, with 16 bases between. The CDR3 spans 17 residues. The CDR3 nucleotides read TGTGCCAGCAGCTTAGAGTACGGCGGAGCCAAGTCCTACGAGCAGTACTTC. It is translated as CASSLEYGGAKSYEQYF. Full variable domain (remainder filled in from reference TRBV11-2 and TRBJ2-7): EAGVAQSPRYKIIEKRQSVAFWCNPISGHATLYWYQQILGQGPKLLIQFQNNGVVDDSQLPKDRFSAERLKGVDSTLKIQPAKLEDSAVYLCASSLEYGGAKSYEQYFGPGTRLTVT.

This rearrangement joins TRBV30 to TRBJ2-3, with 10 bases fitting TRBD2. This CDR3 has 13 residues. CDR1 GTSNPN and CDR2 SVGIG come from the germline V gene (reference sequence). The V gene end was trimmed by 3 bases and the J gene end by 8 bases; junction bases not matched to a gene: 5. The CDR3 sequence is CAWRSGTSVTQYF. The CDR3 DNA is TGTGCCTGGAGGTCCGGGACTAGCGTTACGCAGTATTTT.

The rearrangement uses TRBV18 and TRBJ2-7; weak D call: TRBD2 (6 bases). The germline gives CDR1 KGHSH, CDR2 LQKENI. Trimming pared 4 bases from V and 0 bases from J, leaving 7 bases between. The CDR3 consists of 13 residues. CDR3 sequence (DNA): TGTGCCAGCTCACGGGACTTCTCCTACGAGCAGTACTTC. Amino acids: CASSRDFSYEQYF.

This clone has only a few counts. The V call is TRBV5-1, the J call TRBJ1-1; TRBD1 is a possible D gene (6 bases). Deletions cut 4 bases from V and 0 bases from J, with 10 bases between. The CDR3 sequence is 14 residues long. Germline CDR1 is SGHRS and CDR2 is YFSETQ. The CDR3: CASSGGAVNTEAFF. The DNA for the CDR3 is TGCGCCAGCAGCGGGGGGGCTGTGAACACTGAAGCTTTCTTT.

V usage is TRBV9 and J usage is TRBJ2-3; 9 nucleotides agree with TRBD2. CDR1 SGDLS and CDR2 YYNGEE come from the germline V gene. There are 14 residues in the CDR3. The V gene end was trimmed by 5 bases and the J gene end by 5 bases; junction bases not matched to a gene: 6. The CDR3 DNA reads as TGTGCCAGCAGACCTAGCGGGGCAAGAGATACGCAGTATTTT. It codes for CASRPSGARDTQYF.

The chain combines TRBV7-7 with TRBJ2-5; possible D gene TRBD1, 5 bases. Germline V lookup: CDR1 SSHAT, CDR2 FNYEAQ (reference sequence). V was trimmed by 4 bases and J by 4 bases, leaving 13 bases between them. The CDR3 is made up of 14 amino acids. CDR3 nucleotides: TGTGCCAGCAGCTGGGGCGCTCCGGGAGAGACCCAGTACTTC. It specifies CASSWGAPGETQYF. The full variable domain, rest sourced from reference TRBV7-7 and TRBJ2-5, is GAGVSQSPRYKVTKRGQDVTLRCDPISSHATLYWYQQALGQGPEFLTYFNYEAQPDKSGLPSDRFSAERPEGSISTLTIQRTEQRDSAMYRCASSWGAPGETQYFGPGTRLLVL.

The V gene is TRBV18, the J gene TRBJ2-7; D remains ambiguous. Germline lookup yields CDR1 KGHSH and CDR2 LQKENI. There are 13 residues in the CDR3. Trimming pared 2 bases from V and 1 base from J, leaving 6 bases between. The CDR3 nucleotides are TGTGCCAGCTCACCATCACAGTCCTACGAGCAGTACTTC. Translation: CASSPSQSYEQYF.

The genes are TRBV7-3 and TRBJ2-3; D is tentatively TRBD1 or TRBD2 (5 bases each). The CDR3 loop spans 15 amino acids. Germline CDR1 is SGHTA and CDR2 is FQGTGA. The ends were cut back, 1 base at V and 2 bases at J, with 10 bases in the middle. The CDR3 nucleotides read TGTGCCAGCAGCTTAATGGGACGCCTCACAGATACGCAGTATTTT. It codes for CASSLMGRLTDTQYF.